The entry below describes one T cell receptor beta chain. The antigen remains unidentified. The sample originates from a study of T cell responses to AZD1222 COVID-19 vaccine. Study information: Doses given second, at about 4 or about 12 weeks, were pooled.

CDR1 and CDR2 from the germline V gene are SGHRS and YFSETQ. CDR3 size: 18 residues. Germline trimming cut 4 bases from V and 2 bases from J; bases unmatched to any gene: 13. Study-level results: The study found Spike-specific TCR breadth and depth rose after two AZD1222 doses.

Sequencing was performed with immunoSEQ multiplex PCR; in TCRdb, only in-frame clones are kept and a portion is missing. There are fewer than 120,000 clones in the sample; 70% to 90% occur only once, and about 3% lies in the top ten. This TCR derives from an adult in good health. The chain recombines TRBV5-1 with TRBJ2-3; 10 bases line up with TRBD2. The sample in question was peripheral blood, obtained on day 0 of AZD1222 vaccination. DNA for the CDR3: TGCGCCAGCAGCCCACCCCCTAGCGGGGGATACTCCACAGATACGCAGTATTTT. It encodes CASSPPPSGGYSTDTQYF.